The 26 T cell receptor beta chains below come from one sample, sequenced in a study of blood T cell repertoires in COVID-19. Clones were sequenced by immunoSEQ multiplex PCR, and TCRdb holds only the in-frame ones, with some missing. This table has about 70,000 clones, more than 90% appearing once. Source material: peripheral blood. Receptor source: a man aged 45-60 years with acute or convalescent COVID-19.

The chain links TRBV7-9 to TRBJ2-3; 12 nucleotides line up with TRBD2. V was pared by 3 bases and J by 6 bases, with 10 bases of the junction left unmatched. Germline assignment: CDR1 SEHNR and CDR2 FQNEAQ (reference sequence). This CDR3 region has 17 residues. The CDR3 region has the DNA TGTGCCAGCAGCTTGGCCGGGACTAGCGGGCGGATGGATACGCAGTATTTT. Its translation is CASSLAGTSGRMDTQYF.

The CDR3 region has the DNA TGCGCCAGCAGCCATAATAGAGGACAGGGTAGTGAAAAACTGTTTTTT. Protein sequence: CASSHNRGQGSEKLFF. This chain links TRBV4-1 with TRBJ1-4; 8 positions agree with TRBD1. With 3 bases clipped from V and 7 bases from J, the junction kept 10 bases outside the gene matches. The CDR3 runs 16 residues. Germline CDR1 reads MGHRA; CDR2 reads YSYEKL.

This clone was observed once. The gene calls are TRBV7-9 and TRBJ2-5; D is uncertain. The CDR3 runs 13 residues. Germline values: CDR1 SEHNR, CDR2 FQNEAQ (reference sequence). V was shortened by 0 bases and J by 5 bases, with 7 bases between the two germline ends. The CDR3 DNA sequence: TGTGCCAGCAGCTTAGCCGGGTGGGAGACCCAGTACTTC. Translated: CASSLAGWETQYF.

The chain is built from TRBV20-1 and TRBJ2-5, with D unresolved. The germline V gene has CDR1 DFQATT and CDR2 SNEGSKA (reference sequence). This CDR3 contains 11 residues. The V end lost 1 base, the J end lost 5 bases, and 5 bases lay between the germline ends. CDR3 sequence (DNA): TGCAGTGCTAGAGTGGGCGAGACCCAGTACTTC. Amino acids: CSARVGETQYF.

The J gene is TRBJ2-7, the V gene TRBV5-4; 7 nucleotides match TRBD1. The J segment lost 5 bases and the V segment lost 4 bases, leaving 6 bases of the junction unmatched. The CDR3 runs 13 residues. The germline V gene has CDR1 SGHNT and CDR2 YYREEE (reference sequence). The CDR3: CASSPTGVHEQYF. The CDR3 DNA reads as TGTGCCAGCAGCCCTACAGGGGTCCACGAGCAGTACTTC.

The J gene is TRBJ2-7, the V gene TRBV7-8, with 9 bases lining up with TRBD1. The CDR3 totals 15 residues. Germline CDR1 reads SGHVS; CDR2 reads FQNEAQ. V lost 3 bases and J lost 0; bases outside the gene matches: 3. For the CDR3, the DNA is TGTGCCAGCAGCTTGGGGGGACAGGGCTCCTACGAGCAGTACTTC. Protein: CASSLGGQGSYEQYF.

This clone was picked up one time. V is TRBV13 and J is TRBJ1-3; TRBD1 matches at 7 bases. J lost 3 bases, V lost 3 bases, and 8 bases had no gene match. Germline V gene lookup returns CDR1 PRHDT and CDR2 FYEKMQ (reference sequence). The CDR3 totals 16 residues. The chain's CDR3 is CASSFGEGGVGNTIYF. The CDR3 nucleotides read TGTGCCAGCAGCTTTGGAGAAGGGGGCGTTGGAAACACCATATATTTT.

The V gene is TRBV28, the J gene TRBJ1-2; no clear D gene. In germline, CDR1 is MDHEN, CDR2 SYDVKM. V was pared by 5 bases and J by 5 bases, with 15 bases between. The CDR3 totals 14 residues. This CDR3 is CASSPHGNSYGYTF. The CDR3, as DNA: TGTGCCAGCAGTCCACACGGGAATTCGTATGGCTACACCTTC.

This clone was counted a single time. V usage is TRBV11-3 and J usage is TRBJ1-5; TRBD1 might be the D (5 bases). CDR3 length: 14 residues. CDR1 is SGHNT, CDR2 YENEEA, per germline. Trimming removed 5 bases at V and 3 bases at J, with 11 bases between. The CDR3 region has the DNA TGTGCCAGCAGCCGTCCAGGGTTCAATCAGCCCCAGCATTTT. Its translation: CASSRPGFNQPQHF.

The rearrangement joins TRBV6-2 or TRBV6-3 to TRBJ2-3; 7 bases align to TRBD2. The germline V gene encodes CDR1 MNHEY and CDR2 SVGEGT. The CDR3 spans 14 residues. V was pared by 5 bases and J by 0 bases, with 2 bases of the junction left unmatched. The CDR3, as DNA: TGTGCCAGCAGTCGGCGGGGGAGCACAGATACGCAGTATTTT. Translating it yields CASSRRGSTDTQYF.

CDR3 loop: CASSARPAGGIGNEQFF. The CDR3 nucleotides read TGTGCCAGCAGCGCCAGGCCAGCGGGGGGAATTGGGAATGAGCAGTTCTTC. The gene calls are TRBV7-8 and TRBJ2-1, with TRBD2 matching 9 bases. After removal of 5 bases from V and 7 bases from J, the junction contained 15 bases not matched to a gene. The CDR3 length is 17 residues. In germline, CDR1 is SGHVS, CDR2 FQNEAQ. Full variable domain (outside the CDR3, taken from reference TRBV7-8 and TRBJ2-1): GAGVSQSPRYKVAKRGQDVALRCDPISGHVSLFWYQQALGQGPEFLTYFQNEAQLDKSGLPSDRFFAERPEGSVSTLKIQRTQQEDSAVYLCASSARPAGGIGNEQFFGPGTRLTVL.

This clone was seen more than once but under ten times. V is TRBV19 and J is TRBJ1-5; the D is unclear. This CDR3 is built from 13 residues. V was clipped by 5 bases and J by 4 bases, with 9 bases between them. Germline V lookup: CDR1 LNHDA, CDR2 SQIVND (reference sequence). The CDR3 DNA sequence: TGTGCCAGTAGTTCGCCACAGAATCAGCCCCAGCATTTT. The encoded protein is CASSSPQNQPQHF. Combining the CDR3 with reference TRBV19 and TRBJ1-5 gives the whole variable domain DGGITQSPKYLFRKEGQNVTLSCEQNLNHDAMYWYRQDPGQGLRLIYYSQIVNDFQKGDIAEGYSVSREKKESFPLTVTSAQKNPTAFYLCASSSPQNQPQHFGDGTRLSIL.

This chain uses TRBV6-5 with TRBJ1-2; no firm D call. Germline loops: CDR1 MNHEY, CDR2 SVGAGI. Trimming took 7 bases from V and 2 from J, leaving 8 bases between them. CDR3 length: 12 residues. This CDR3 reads CASTLGNYGYTF. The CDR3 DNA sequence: TGTGCCAGCACCCTCGGGAACTATGGCTACACCTTC.

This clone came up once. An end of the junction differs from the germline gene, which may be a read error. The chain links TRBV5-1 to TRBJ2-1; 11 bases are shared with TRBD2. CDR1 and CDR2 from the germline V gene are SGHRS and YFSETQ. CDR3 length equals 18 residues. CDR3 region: CASRLAGGQTGSYNEQFF. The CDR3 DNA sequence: TGCGCCAGCCGCTTAGCGGGAGGGCAAACTGGGTCCTACAATGAGCAGTTCTTC.

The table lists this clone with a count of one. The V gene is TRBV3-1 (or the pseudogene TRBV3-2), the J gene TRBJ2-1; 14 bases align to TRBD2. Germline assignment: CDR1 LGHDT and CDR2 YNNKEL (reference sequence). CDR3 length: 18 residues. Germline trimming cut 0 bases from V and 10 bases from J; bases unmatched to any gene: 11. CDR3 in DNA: TGTGCCAGCAGCCAAGATCCCCCCTGGACTAGCGGGAGGCGGGAGCAGTTCTTC. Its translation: CASSQDPPWTSGRREQFF.

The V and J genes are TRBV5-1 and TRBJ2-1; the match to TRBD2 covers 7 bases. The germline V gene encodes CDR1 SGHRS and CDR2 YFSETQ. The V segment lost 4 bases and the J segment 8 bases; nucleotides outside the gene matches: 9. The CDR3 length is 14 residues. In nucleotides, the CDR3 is TGCGCCAGCAGCCTCAACGATGGGAGGGATGAGCAGTTCTTC. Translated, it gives CASSLNDGRDEQFF.

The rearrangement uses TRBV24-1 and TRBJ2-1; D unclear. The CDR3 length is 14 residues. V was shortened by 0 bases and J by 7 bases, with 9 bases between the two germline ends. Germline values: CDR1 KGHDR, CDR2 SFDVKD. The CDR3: CATSDLGLGNEQFF. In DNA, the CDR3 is TGTGCCACCAGTGATTTGGGTCTCGGGAATGAGCAGTTCTTC.

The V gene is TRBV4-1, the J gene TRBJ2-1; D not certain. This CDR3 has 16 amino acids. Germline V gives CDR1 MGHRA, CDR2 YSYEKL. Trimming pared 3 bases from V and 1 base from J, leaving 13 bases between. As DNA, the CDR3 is TGCGCCAGCAGCCACATACCGGTGCGATCCTACAATGAGCAGTTCTTC. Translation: CASSHIPVRSYNEQFF.

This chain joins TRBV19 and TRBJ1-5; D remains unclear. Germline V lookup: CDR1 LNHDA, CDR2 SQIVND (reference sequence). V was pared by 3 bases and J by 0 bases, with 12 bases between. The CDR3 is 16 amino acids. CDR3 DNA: TGTGCCAGTAGTATTTTGCAGGCATATAGCAATCAGCCCCAGCATTTT. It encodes CASSILQAYSNQPQHF.

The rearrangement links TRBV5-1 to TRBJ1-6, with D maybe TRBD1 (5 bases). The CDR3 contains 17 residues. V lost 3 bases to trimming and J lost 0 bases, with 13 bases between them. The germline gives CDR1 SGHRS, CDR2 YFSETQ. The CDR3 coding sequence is TGCGCCAGCAGCTCGGGACTGCCGAGCTCCTATAATTCACCCCTCCACTTT. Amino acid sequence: CASSSGLPSSYNSPLHF.

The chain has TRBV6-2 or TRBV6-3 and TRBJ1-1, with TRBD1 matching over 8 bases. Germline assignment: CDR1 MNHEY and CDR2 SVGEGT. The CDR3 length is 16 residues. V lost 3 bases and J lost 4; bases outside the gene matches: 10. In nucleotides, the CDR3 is TGTGCCAGCAGTTATCGGTCAGGGGGCGGTGTCACTGAAGCTTTCTTT. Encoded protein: CASSYRSGGGVTEAFF.

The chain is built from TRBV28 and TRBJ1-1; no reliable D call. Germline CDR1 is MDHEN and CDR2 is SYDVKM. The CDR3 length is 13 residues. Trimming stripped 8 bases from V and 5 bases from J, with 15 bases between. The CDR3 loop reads CASCRSSRTEAFF. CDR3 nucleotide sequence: TGTGCCAGCTGTAGGAGTTCGAGGACTGAAGCTTTCTTT.

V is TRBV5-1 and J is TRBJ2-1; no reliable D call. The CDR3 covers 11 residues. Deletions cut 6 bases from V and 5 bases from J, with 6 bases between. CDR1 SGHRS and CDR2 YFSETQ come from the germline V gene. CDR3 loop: CASTANNEQFF. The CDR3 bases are TGCGCCAGCACTGCTAACAATGAGCAGTTCTTC.

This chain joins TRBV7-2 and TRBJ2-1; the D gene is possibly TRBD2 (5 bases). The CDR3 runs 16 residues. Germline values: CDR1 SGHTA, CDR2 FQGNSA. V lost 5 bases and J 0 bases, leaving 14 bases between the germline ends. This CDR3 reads CASSRPDFASYNEQFF. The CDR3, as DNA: TGTGCCAGCAGCCGCCCGGACTTCGCCTCCTACAATGAGCAGTTCTTC.

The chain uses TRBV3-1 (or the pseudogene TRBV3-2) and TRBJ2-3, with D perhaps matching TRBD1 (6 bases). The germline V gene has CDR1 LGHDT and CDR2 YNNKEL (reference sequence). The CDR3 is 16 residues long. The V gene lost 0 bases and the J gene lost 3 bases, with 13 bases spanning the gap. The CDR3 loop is CASSQEQGIRTDTQYF. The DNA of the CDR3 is TGTGCCAGCAGCCAAGAACAGGGTATCCGAACAGATACGCAGTATTTT.

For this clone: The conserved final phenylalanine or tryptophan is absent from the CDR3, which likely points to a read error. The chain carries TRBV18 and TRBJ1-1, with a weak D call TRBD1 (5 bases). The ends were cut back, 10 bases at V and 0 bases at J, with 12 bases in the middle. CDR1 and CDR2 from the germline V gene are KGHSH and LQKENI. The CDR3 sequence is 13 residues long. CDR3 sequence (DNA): TGTGCCACTCAGGGAGGGATGAACACTGAAGCTTTCCTT. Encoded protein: CATQGGMNTEAFL.